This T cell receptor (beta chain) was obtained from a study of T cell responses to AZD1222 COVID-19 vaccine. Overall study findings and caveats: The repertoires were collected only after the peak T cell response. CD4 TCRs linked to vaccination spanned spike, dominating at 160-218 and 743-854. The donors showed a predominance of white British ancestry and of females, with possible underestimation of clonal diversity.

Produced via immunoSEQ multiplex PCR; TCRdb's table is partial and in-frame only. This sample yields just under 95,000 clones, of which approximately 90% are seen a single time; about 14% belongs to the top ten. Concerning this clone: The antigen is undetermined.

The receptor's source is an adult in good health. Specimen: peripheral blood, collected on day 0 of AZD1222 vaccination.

Written as DNA, the CDR3 is TGTGCCAGCAGCCCAACAGGAGGACTAATGAACACTGAAGCTTTCTTT. This translates into CASSPTGGLMNTEAFF. The chain carries TRBV7-2 and TRBJ1-1; maybe TRBD1 (5 bases). Trimming removed 5 bases at V and 0 bases at J, with 16 bases between. CDR1 is SGHTA, CDR2 FQGNSA, per germline. CDR3 length equals 16 residues. The full variable domain, with the rest looked up from reference TRBV7-2 and TRBJ1-1, is GAGVSQSPSNKVTEKGKDVELRCDPISGHTALYWYRQSLGQGLEFLIYFQGNSAPDKSGLPSDRFSAERTGGSVSTLTIQRTQQEDSAVYLCASSPTGGLMNTEAFFGQGTRLTVV.